Below, 11 T cell receptor beta chains from the same sample are listed, as sequenced in a study of blood T cell repertoires in COVID-19. Method: immunoSEQ multiplex PCR; TCRdb's copy keeps in-frame clones and lacks some. The data show about 160,000 clones, over 85% seen once. Sequencing used peripheral blood. The origin of the receptors is a woman in her forties or fifties with acute or convalescent COVID-19.

CDR3: CATDMTGVDQPQHF. The CDR3 DNA reads TGTGCCACCGATATGACAGGAGTGGATCAGCCCCAGCATTTT. The genes are TRBV10-3 and TRBJ1-5; D is possibly TRBD1 (6 bases). Looked up from germline, CDR1 is ENHRY and CDR2 is SYGVKD. The CDR3 is made up of 14 amino acids. V was shortened by 10 bases and J by 5 bases, with 18 bases between the two germline ends.

V gene TRBV2 combines with J gene TRBJ1-2, with D tentatively TRBD1 (6 bases). V was clipped by 10 bases and J by 14 bases, with 20 bases between them. The CDR3 covers 11 residues. The germline V gene encodes CDR1 SNHLY and CDR2 FYNNEI. The CDR3 DNA reads TGTGCCACCCTATTGGGGGGGCGCGAAACCTTC. It specifies CATLLGGRETF.

To note about this clone: At the DNA level, this CDR3 is encoded by other sequences in the same sample as well. This chain's CDR3 is CASSSTGSNQPQHF. For the CDR3, the DNA is TGTGCCAGCAGCTCAACAGGTAGCAATCAGCCCCAGCATTTT. The rearrangement joins TRBV7-9 to TRBJ1-5; TRBD1 might be the D (5 bases). Germline values: CDR1 SEHNR, CDR2 FQNEAQ (reference sequence). The V end was cut by 4 bases, the J end by 0 bases, with 7 bases between. The length of the CDR3 is 14 residues.

The rearrangement joins TRBV19 to TRBJ1-2; 11 nucleotides line up with TRBD1. The CDR3 spans 15 residues. V was pared by 3 bases and J by 7 bases, with 7 bases of the junction left unmatched. CDR1 is LNHDA, CDR2 SQIVND, per germline (reference sequence). CDR3 amino acids: CASSIVSGTGGGYTF. CDR3 nucleotide sequence: TGTGCCAGTAGTATCGTTTCCGGGACAGGGGGTGGCTACACCTTC. Supplemented by reference TRBV19 and TRBJ1-2, the full variable domain reads DGGITQSPKYLFRKEGQNVTLSCEQNLNHDAMYWYRQDPGQGLRLIYYSQIVNDFQKGDIAEGYSVSREKKESFPLTVTSAQKNPTAFYLCASSIVSGTGGGYTFGSGTRLTVV.

The gene calls are TRBV5-4 and TRBJ1-3; a weak D match, TRBD1 (5 bases). CDR3 size: 13 residues. Germline values: CDR1 SGHNT, CDR2 YYREEE (reference sequence). Trimming removed 0 bases from V and 4 bases from J, with 5 bases in between. The CDR3 protein is CASSLGQGNTIYF. The DNA of the CDR3 is TGTGCCAGCAGCTTGGGACAGGGAAACACCATATATTTT.

The rearrangement links TRBV18 to TRBJ1-2; TRBD1 agrees at 12 bases. Germline CDR1 is KGHSH and CDR2 is LQKENI. There are 17 residues in the CDR3. The trim removed 6 bases at V and 3 bases at J, leaving 11 bases unmatched. This CDR3 is CASSHGTGGLLDYGYTF. Written as DNA, the CDR3 is TGTGCCAGCTCCCACGGGACAGGGGGCCTCCTGGACTATGGCTACACCTTC.

The rearrangement joins TRBV28 to TRBJ1-2; a possible D gene is TRBD1 (5 bases). Germline V gene sequence: CDR1 MDHEN, CDR2 SYDVKM. Trimming shortened V by 6 bases and J by 2 bases, and 10 bases separated the two germline ends. The CDR3 runs 13 residues. DNA for the CDR3: TGTGCCAGCAGCTCGGACACCAACTATGGCTACACCTTC. Encoded protein: CASSSDTNYGYTF.

The chain joins TRBV2 to TRBJ1-2; the D is unclear. The V end lost 4 bases, the J end lost 7 bases, and 10 bases lay between the germline ends. The CDR3 sequence is 12 residues long. CDR1 and CDR2 from the germline V gene are SNHLY and FYNNEI. Here the CDR3 DNA reads TGTGCCAGCAGTGTTAGCCTTGGTGGCTACACCTTC. This encodes CASSVSLGGYTF.

V and J are TRBV3-1 (or the pseudogene TRBV3-2) and TRBJ2-5, with 7 nucleotides matching TRBD1. Germline loops: CDR1 LGHDT, CDR2 YNNKEL (reference sequence). The CDR3 is made up of 14 amino acids. V dropped 5 bases and J dropped 5; count of bases not matched to a gene: 8. The CDR3: CASSFTGVEETQYF. For the CDR3, the DNA is TGTGCCAGCAGCTTCACAGGGGTAGAGGAGACCCAGTACTTC.

This chain connects TRBV30 to TRBJ2-5; possibly TRBD1 for D (5 bases). There are 15 residues in the CDR3. Germline lookup yields CDR1 GTSNPN and CDR2 SVGIG (reference sequence). Trimming shortened V by 3 bases and J by 5 bases, and 19 bases separated the two germline ends. The CDR3 region has the DNA TGTGCCTGGAGCGTGGGCGGAAAGGGGAAGGAGACCCAGTACTTC. It is translated as CAWSVGGKGKETQYF.

V and J are TRBV6-2 or TRBV6-3 and TRBJ2-3, with TRBD2 identical over 7 bases. The CDR3 has 15 residues. Unmatched junction bases numbered 7, after V lost 2 bases and J lost 5 bases. CDR1 MNHEY and CDR2 SVGEGT come from the germline V gene. DNA for the CDR3: TGTGCCAGCAGTTACGGGTGGGAGGGCCAAGATACGCAGTATTTT. Translating it yields CASSYGWEGQDTQYF.